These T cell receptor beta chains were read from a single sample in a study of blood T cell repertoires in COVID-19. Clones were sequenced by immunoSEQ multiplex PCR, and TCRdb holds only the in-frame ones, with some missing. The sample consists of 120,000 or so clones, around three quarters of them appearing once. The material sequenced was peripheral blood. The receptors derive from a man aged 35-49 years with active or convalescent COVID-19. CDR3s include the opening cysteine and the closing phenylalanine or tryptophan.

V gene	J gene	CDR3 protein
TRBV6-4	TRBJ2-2	CASSFDVGAGELFF
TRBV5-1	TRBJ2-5	CASSPVLAGGPYGTQYF
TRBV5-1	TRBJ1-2	CASSLAVTGDGYTF
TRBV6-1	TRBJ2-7	CASSEGFGEQYF
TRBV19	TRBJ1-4	CASRVTGNEKLFF
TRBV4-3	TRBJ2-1	CASSQGLASNNEQFF
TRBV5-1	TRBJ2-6	CASSLGQGRSGANVLTF
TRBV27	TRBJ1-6	CASTGNPNSPLHF
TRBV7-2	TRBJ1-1	CASGQGNTEAFF
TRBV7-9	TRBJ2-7	CASSLEAGVHEQYF
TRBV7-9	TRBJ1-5	CASSGMTDNQPQHF
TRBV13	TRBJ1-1	CASSQTGSEAFF
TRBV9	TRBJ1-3	CASSVGSSGNTIYF
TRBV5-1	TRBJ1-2	CASSDRVGGYTF